Reported below is one TCR beta chain. Participants' own reports of clinical history determined their cohort assignment. Recovered Cohort 3 donors showed two negative PCRs, clearance, or symptom resolution. Generated by immunoSEQ multiplex PCR, the TCRdb table keeps only in-frame clones and is missing some. This table has around 170,000 clones, under 85% appearing once. This sample is part of a study of blood T cell repertoires in COVID-19. Study details: Samples representing acute and convalescent COVID-19 were sourced from the United States, Italy and Spain.

The receptor was isolated from a man aged 45 to 65 who had recovered from COVID-19. The sequencing sample was made of PBMCs or T cells enriched from blood (not recorded which).

The CDR3 DNA sequence: TGTGCCAGCTCACCACCGGCGGGGGGCGGGTATTTT. This gives the protein CASSPPAGGGYF. The chain is built from TRBV18 and TRBJ2-3, with 8 bases lining up with TRBD2. Losses at the gene ends were 0 bases for V and 14 bases for J; bases not matched to a gene: 4. This CDR3 has 12 residues. Germline V gene sequence: CDR1 KGHSH, CDR2 LQKENI.